These 21 T cell receptor beta chains were sequenced from one sample in a study of low-dose radiotherapy and immunotherapy resistance in tumors. Covering alpha and beta chains, TRAV- and TRBV-specific primers were used for the first-strand cDNA. A roughly 22-cycle PCR with a constant-region primer and V-primer adapter amplified TCRs. TCRdb fed the reads into MiXCR, producing one record per CDR3 protein. In the table there are about 11,000 distinct CDR3 sequences, roughly half of which are singletons. These receptor sequences come from a human donor with advanced metastatic prostate, ovarian, gallbladder or colorectal cancer (not recorded which). This table probably holds off-target reads from a library built for another chain.

The chain carries TRBV28 and TRBJ2-1, with D perhaps TRBD2 (5 bases). CDR1 MDHEN and CDR2 SYDVKM come from the germline V gene. Deletions cut 1 base from V and 7 bases from J, with 11 bases between. The CDR3 length is 14 residues. CDR3 loop: CASSLLAGKNEQFF. CDR3 nucleotide sequence: TGTGCCAGCAGTTTATTGGCGGGTAAGAATGAGCAGTTCTTC.

This chain connects TRBV19 to TRBJ2-1, with D tentatively TRBD2 (6 bases). Per germline, CDR1 LNHDA and CDR2 SQIVND (reference sequence). This CDR3 region has 14 residues. Trimming removed 4 bases at V and 9 bases at J, with 16 bases between. This CDR3 reads CASSTLSGQAEQFF. Here the CDR3 DNA reads TGTGCCAGTAGTACACTCAGCGGGCAGGCTGAGCAGTTCTTC.

This chain links TRBV19 with TRBJ1-1; D perhaps matches TRBD1 (5 bases). Deletions cut 6 bases from V and 1 base from J, with 15 bases between. Germline CDR1 is LNHDA and CDR2 is SQIVND (reference sequence). The CDR3 runs to 15 residues. The CDR3, as DNA: TGTGCCAGTAGCACTGTGGCAGGGAAGAACACTGAAGCTTTCTTT. The encoded protein is CASSTVAGKNTEAFF.

This chain uses TRBV28 with TRBJ2-1; D is possibly TRBD1 (7 bases). V was trimmed by 4 bases and J by 8 bases, leaving 21 bases between them. CDR3 length equals 16 residues. Germline V gene lookup returns CDR1 MDHEN and CDR2 SYDVKM. The CDR3 DNA sequence: TGTGCCAGCAGTTGGGGACTTAGGAGACAGGGCTATGAGCAGTTCTTC. Translation gives CASSWGLRRQGYEQFF.

The chain couples TRBV29-1 to TRBJ2-7; the D gene is possibly TRBD2 (6 bases). The V gene lost 4 bases and the J gene lost 4 bases, with 11 bases spanning the gap. Per germline, CDR1 SQVTM and CDR2 ANQGSEA. The CDR3 has 12 amino acids. The CDR3 sequence: CSVVAGTYEQYF. The CDR3 DNA follows: TGCAGCGTTGTGGCAGGGACTTACGAGCAGTACTTC.

This clonotype was found a few times. V gene TRBV20-1 combines with J gene TRBJ2-2; 7 bases map to TRBD1. V was clipped by 5 bases and J by 4 bases; unmatched bases: 10. The CDR3 runs 15 residues. Germline assignment: CDR1 DFQATT and CDR2 SNEGSKA (reference sequence). CDR3 amino acids: CSAPLGGSATGELFF. DNA of the CDR3: TGCAGTGCTCCCCTAGGGGGCTCAGCCACCGGGGAGCTGTTTTTT.

By sample fraction, this clonotype is medium-sized. The V gene is TRBV29-1, the J gene TRBJ2-5; 9 bases agree with TRBD1. The germline V gene has CDR1 SQVTM and CDR2 ANQGSEA. Losses at the gene ends were 4 bases for V and 6 bases for J; bases not matched to a gene: 9. The length of the CDR3 is 14 residues. CDR3 amino acids: CSVGKDRGGKTQYF. CDR3 in DNA: TGCAGCGTTGGAAAGGACAGGGGCGGAAAGACCCAGTACTTC.

The chain couples TRBV29-1 to TRBJ1-4; D ambiguous. CDR1 and CDR2 (germline): SQVTM, ANQGSEA. The CDR3 totals 14 residues. The V and J ends lost 0 bases and 4 bases respectively, with 9 bases between them. CDR3 DNA: TGCAGCGTTGAAGATCGGCAGGATAATGAAAAACTGTTTTTT. Encoded protein: CSVEDRQDNEKLFF.

The chain employs TRBV9 and TRBJ2-1; 8 nucleotides agree with TRBD2. This CDR3 is built from 15 residues. Trimming at V came to 3 bases and at J to 4 bases, leaving 6 bases not matched to a gene. The germline gives CDR1 SGDLS, CDR2 YYNGEE. CDR3 loop: CASSAGGASYNEQFF. The CDR3 nucleotides read TGTGCCAGCAGCGCCGGGGGGGCCTCGTACAATGAGCAGTTCTTC.

The CDR3: CASSWNRAVEQYF. As DNA, the CDR3 is TGTGCCAGCAGCTGGAACAGAGCCGTCGAGCAGTACTTC. The rearrangement uses TRBV13 and TRBJ2-7, with D uncertain. The CDR3 is 13 residues long. V lost 4 bases and J lost 6, with 13 bases in between. Germline lookup yields CDR1 PRHDT and CDR2 FYEKMQ (reference sequence).

V usage is TRBV15 and J usage is TRBJ1-1; D is possibly TRBD1 (5 bases). This CDR3 has 16 residues. V was clipped by 1 base and J by 0 bases, with 12 bases between them. The germline V gene encodes CDR1 LNHNV and CDR2 YYDKDF (reference sequence). CDR3: CATSRGWAGMNTEAFF. CDR3 nucleotides: TGTGCCACCAGCAGAGGCTGGGCAGGGATGAACACTGAAGCTTTCTTT.

The chain couples TRBV28 to TRBJ2-3; D is perhaps TRBD2 (6 bases). Germline CDR1 MDHEN, CDR2 SYDVKM. This CDR3 spans 15 amino acids. V was cut by 10 bases and J by 5 bases, with 22 bases left in between. The CDR3 loop is CATRRGVRLVDTQYF. CDR3 in DNA: TGTGCCACCAGGAGGGGAGTACGGTTAGTAGATACGCAGTATTTT.

This clonotype was counted between two and nine times. The rearrangement joins TRBV9 to TRBJ2-7, with 7 bases aligning to TRBD1. The J segment lost 4 bases and the V segment lost 3 bases, leaving 10 bases of the junction unmatched. The CDR3 contains 15 residues. Germline loops: CDR1 SGDLS, CDR2 YYNGEE. The CDR3: CASSATLGTAYEQYF. The CDR3 bases are TGTGCCAGCAGCGCAACCCTTGGGACAGCTTACGAGCAGTACTTC.

The J gene is TRBJ2-2, the V gene TRBV5-1, with a possible D match to TRBD2 (6 bases). This CDR3 comprises 15 residues. The ends were cut back, 2 bases at V and 2 bases at J, with 10 bases in the middle. From germline, CDR1 is SGHRS and CDR2 YFSETQ. The DNA of the CDR3 is TGCGCCAGCAGCTTTCGACTAGATAACACCGGGGAGCTGTTTTTT. Translating it yields CASSFRLDNTGELFF.

The table lists this clonotype with a few counts. The V gene is TRBV5-3, the J gene TRBJ2-5, with TRBD2 matching 9 bases. TRBV5-3 is an ORF; its function is uncertain. After removal of 10 bases from V and 2 bases from J, the junction contained 12 bases not matched to a gene. This CDR3 has 15 residues. In nucleotides, the CDR3 is TGTGCCGGAGATCAGAGACTAGCGGTTCAAGAGACCCAGTACTTC. Its protein product is CAGDQRLAVQETQYF.

The chain links TRBV11-2 to TRBJ2-5; possible D gene TRBD2, 5 bases. CDR1 is SGHAT, CDR2 FQNNGV, per germline. This CDR3 has 13 residues. V was trimmed by 5 bases and J by 6 bases, leaving 13 bases between them. The CDR3 loop is CASSPPSMQTQYF. Written as DNA, the CDR3 is TGTGCCAGCAGCCCCCCTAGCATGCAGACCCAGTACTTC. The entire variable domain, with the rest obtained from reference TRBV11-2 and TRBJ2-5, is as follows: EAGVAQSPRYKIIEKRQSVAFWCNPISGHATLYWYQQILGQGPKLLIQFQNNGVVDDSQLPKDRFSAERLKGVDSTLKIQPAKLEDSAVYLCASSPPSMQTQYFGPGTRLLVL.

The chain carries TRBV29-1 and TRBJ2-3; D is unclear. CDR1 and CDR2 (germline): SQVTM, ANQGSEA. The CDR3 loop spans 12 amino acids. Trimming cost V 4 bases and J 0 bases, with 5 bases left between them. The CDR3 is CSVGGSTDTQYF. The CDR3 DNA reads TGCAGCGTTGGAGGAAGCACAGATACGCAGTATTTT.

This chain joins TRBV28 and TRBJ2-5; D not certain. Between the trimmed V and J ends, which lost 2 bases and 1 base, there was a span of 8 bases. Germline loops: CDR1 MDHEN, CDR2 SYDVKM. The CDR3 is 14 residues long. CDR3 loop: CASSLAELQETQYF. For the CDR3, the DNA is TGTGCCAGCAGTTTAGCGGAACTCCAAGAGACCCAGTACTTC.

The rearrangement uses TRBV9 and TRBJ2-4, with a weak D call TRBD1 (6 bases). The CDR3 is made up of 18 amino acids. V shed 0 bases and J shed 0 bases, with 16 bases lying between them. Germline CDR1 is SGDLS and CDR2 is YYNGEE. This CDR3 is CASSVGQGWDPAKNIQYF. In DNA, the CDR3 is TGTGCCAGCAGCGTAGGTCAGGGGTGGGACCCAGCCAAAAACATTCAGTACTTC.

The rearrangement uses TRBV5-1 and TRBJ1-1; 8 positions match TRBD1. The CDR3 is 14 residues long. With 1 base clipped from V and 5 bases from J, the junction kept 4 bases outside the gene matches. CDR1 SGHRS and CDR2 YFSETQ come from the germline V gene. CDR3 residues: CASSLTGGYTEAFF. In DNA form, the CDR3 reads TGCGCCAGCAGCTTGACAGGGGGTTATACTGAAGCTTTCTTT.

V is TRBV19 and J is TRBJ2-7, with 7 bases lining up with TRBD1. Germline CDR1 is LNHDA and CDR2 is SQIVND (reference sequence). The V gene end was trimmed by 5 bases and the J gene end by 0 bases; junction bases not matched to a gene: 4. This CDR3 has 14 residues. As DNA, the CDR3 is TGTGCCAGTAGTTTCGGGACAGCCTCCTACGAGCAGTACTTC. Its protein product is CASSFGTASYEQYF.